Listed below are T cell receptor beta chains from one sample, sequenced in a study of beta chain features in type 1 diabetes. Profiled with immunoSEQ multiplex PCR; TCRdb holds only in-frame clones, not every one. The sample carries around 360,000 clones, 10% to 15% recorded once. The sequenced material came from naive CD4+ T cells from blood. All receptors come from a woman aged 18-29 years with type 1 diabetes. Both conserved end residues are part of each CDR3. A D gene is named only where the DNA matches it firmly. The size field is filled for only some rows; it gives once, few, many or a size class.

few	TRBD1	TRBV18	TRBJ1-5	TGTGCCAGCTCACCAGGACAGGGGCGGCAGCCCCAGCATTTT	CASSPGQGRQPQHF
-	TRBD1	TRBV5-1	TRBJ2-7	TGCGCCAGCAGCCGACAGGGATTCTACGAGCAGTACTTC	CASSRQGFYEQYF
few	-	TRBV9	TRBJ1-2	TGTGCCAGCAGCGTCCCCGGCGGTGGCTACACCTTC	CASSVPGGGYTF
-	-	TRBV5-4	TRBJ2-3	TGTGCCAGCAGCTGGGTGGCGGGGATGAGCACAGATACGCAGTATTTT	CASSWVAGMSTDTQYF
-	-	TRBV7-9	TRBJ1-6	TGTGCCAGCAGCCCTAATAATTCACCCCTCCACTTT	CASSPNNSPLHF
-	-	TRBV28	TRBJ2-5	TGTGCCAGCAGCCGCCAGTACCAAGAGACCCAGTACTTC	CASSRQYQETQYF
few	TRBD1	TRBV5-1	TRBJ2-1	TGCGCCAGCACCACGGACAGGGAAGGCGATGAGCAGTTCTTC	CASTTDREGDEQFF
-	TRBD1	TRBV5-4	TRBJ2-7	TGTGCCAGCAGCGAAAGGACAGGGGGCTCCTACGAGCAGTACTTC	CASSERTGGSYEQYF
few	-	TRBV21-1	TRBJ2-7	TGTGCCAGCAGCATGGACAGGGGGAGCTCCTACGAGCAGTACTTC	CASSMDRGSSYEQYF
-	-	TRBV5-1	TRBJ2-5	TGCGCCAGCAGCCTCGGACAGAGGGAGACCCAGTACTTC	CASSLGQRETQYF
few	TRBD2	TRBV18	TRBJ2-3	TGTGCCAGCTCACAAGCCAGAGCGGGGGGCACAGATACGCAGTATTTT	CASSQARAGGTDTQYF
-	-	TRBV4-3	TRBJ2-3	TGCGCCAGCAGCCAACTCATCGGGGGTACGCAGTATTTT	CASSQLIGGTQYF
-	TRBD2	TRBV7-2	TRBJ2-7	TGTGCCAGCAGCTCAACGACTAGCTGGAGCGAGCAGTACTTC	CASSSTTSWSEQYF
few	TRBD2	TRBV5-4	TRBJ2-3	TGTGCCAGCAGCACGGGACTAGCGGGGGCAGATACGCAGTATTTT	CASSTGLAGADTQYF
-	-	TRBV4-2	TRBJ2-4	TGTGCCAGCAGCCAAGATCGGAGGTTCGAAAACATTCAGTACTTC	CASSQDRRFENIQYF
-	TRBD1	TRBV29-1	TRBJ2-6	TGCAGCGTTCTTGCAGGGGGCTCTGGGGCCAACGTCCTGACTTTC	CSVLAGGSGANVLTF
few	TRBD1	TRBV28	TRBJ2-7	TGTGCCAGCAGGCCGGGACAGGGGGGATACGAGCAGTACTTC	CASRPGQGGYEQYF
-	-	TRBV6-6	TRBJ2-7	TGTGCCACCCGCCCGGGGGAATTCAACGAGCAGTACTTC	CATRPGEFNEQYF
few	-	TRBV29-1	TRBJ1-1	TGCAGCGTTGAAAGGGGAGGGGTGAACCTAAACACTGAAGCTTTCTTT	CSVERGGVNLNTEAFF
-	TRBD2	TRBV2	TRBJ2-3	TGTGCCACCACCGGGAGGGATACGCAGTATTTT	CATTGRDTQYF
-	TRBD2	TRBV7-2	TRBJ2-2	TGTGCCAGCAGCTTTACGGGAGGGGGGACTAGGACCGGGGAGCTGTTTTTT	CASSFTGGGTRTGELFF
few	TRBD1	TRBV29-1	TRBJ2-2	TGCAGCGTTGGGGACAGGGATCTTCCCGGGGAGCTGTTTTTT	CSVGDRDLPGELFF
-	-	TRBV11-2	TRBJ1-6	TGTGCCAGCAGCTTAGATTTGAGGAGCTCCTATAATTCACCCCTCCACTTT	CASSLDLRSSYNSPLHF
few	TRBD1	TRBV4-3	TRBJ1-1	TGCGCCAGCAGCCAAGGCCGAACCGGGACAGGGAATACTGAAGCTTTCTTT	CASSQGRTGTGNTEAFF
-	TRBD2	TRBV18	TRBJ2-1	TGTGCCAGCTCACCGCAGGAACTAGCGGGAAGCTACAATGAGCAGTTCTTC	CASSPQELAGSYNEQFF
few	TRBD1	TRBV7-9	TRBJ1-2	TGTGCCAGCAGCAAACGGGACAGTCGCTATGGCTACACCTTC	CASSKRDSRYGYTF
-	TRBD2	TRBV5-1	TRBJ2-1	TGCGCCAGCAGCTCGGGACTAGCGGGGGGACTCAATGAGCAGTTCTTC	CASSSGLAGGLNEQFF
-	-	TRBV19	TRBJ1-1	TGTGCCAGTAGTAATCCAGGGAACACTGAAGCTTTCTTT	CASSNPGNTEAFF
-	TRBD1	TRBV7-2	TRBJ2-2	TGTGCCAGCACCTTACAGGGGTGGGGTGTGCTGTTTTTT	CASTLQGWGVLFF
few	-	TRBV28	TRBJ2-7	TGTGCCAGCAGTTTATCGAGGAGCTACGAGCAGTACTTC	CASSLSRSYEQYF
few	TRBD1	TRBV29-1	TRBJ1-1	TGCAGCGCGGGCCGGGACAGGGTGGGAGGCACTGAAGCTTTCTTT	CSAGRDRVGGTEAFF
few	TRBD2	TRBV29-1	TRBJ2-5	TGCAGCGCCCCGGGGGCGGGGGGCCAAGAGACCCAGTACTTC	CSAPGAGGQETQYF
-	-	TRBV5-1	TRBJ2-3	TGCGCCAGCAGCTTCACTGCAGATACGCAGTATTTT	CASSFTADTQYF
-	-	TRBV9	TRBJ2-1	TGTGCCAGCAGCCTTAGCGGCCTGTACAATGAGCAGTTCTTC	CASSLSGLYNEQFF
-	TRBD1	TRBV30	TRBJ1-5	TGTGCCTGGAGTGGGGACAGGGGTCAGCCCCAGCATTTT	CAWSGDRGQPQHF
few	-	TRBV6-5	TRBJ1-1	TGTGCCAGCTCAGGGGTTATGAACACTGAAGCTTTCTTT	CASSGVMNTEAFF
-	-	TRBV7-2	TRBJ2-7	TGTGCCAGCAGCTTAGCGCGTCCCTACGAGCAGTACTTC	CASSLARPYEQYF
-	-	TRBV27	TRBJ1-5	TGTGCCAGCACCAGAGGGGCAGGGGCCATCCAGCCCCAGCATTTT	CASTRGAGAIQPQHF